Listed below are T cell receptor beta chains from one sample, sequenced in a study of post-analysis software for immune sequencing data. TCRdb reprocessed the PCR reads via MiXCR and lists one record per CDR3 protein. The data contain 740,000 or so distinct CDR3 sequences, about 53% of them singletons. Sequencing was performed on blood. These receptors all come from a girl aged 5-17 years with multiple sclerosis. The conserved cysteine and the conserved F or W are not part of the CDR3 here. D genes are given only for firm matches. Clone size, where shown, is once, few, many, or a class for clones that have expanded.

J gene,D gene,V gene,clone size,CDR3 protein
TRBJ2-7,.,TRBV27,.,ASSSSTGSYEQY
TRBJ2-7,.,TRBV12-3/TRBV12-4,few,ASSSDASSYEQY
TRBJ2-3,TRBD1,TRBV13,.,ASSLETGLLFGQY
TRBJ2-4,TRBD1,TRBV12-3/TRBV12-4,.,ASSPRDRAPLGDQY
TRBJ1-6,.,TRBV10-3,few,AISDYREGSYNSPLH
.,.,TRBV13,.,ASSLAGSGQETQY
TRBJ2-1,TRBD1,TRBV5-1,once,ASSFAGTGVYEQF
.,TRBD1,TRBV29-1,.,SVTTGTGFETQY
TRBJ2-1,TRBD1,TRBV7-6,few,ASSPGTGANNEQF
TRBJ2-3,.,TRBV2,once,ASSGRVIADTQY
TRBJ2-6,TRBD1,TRBV18,.,ASSLPVGTGVYGANVLT
TRBJ1-1,.,TRBV6-5,.,ASSSRGGGNTEAF
TRBJ2-3,TRBD2,TRBV12-3/TRBV12-4,few,ASSSLAGGPSY
TRBJ2-1,TRBD2,TRBV29-1,.,SVATSGGFRNEQF
TRBJ2-1,TRBD2,TRBV27,.,ASSLLGLAVFDEQF
TRBJ2-1,TRBD1,TRBV6-5,.,ASSYHHRGRNNEQF
TRBJ2-5,TRBD2,TRBV7-9,.,ASSLDGPTSDPLWDEQY
TRBJ1-1,.,TRBV5-1,.,ASRVTVLGLSNTEAF
TRBJ1-4,.,TRBV29-1,.,SGGDTGTKGGKLF
TRBJ1-5,.,TRBV20-1,.,SANSGINQPQH
TRBJ1-4,.,TRBV10-3,.,AISDRGSTNEKLF
TRBJ2-1,TRBD2,TRBV20-1,many,SATTSGRLLYNEQF
TRBJ1-2,TRBD1,TRBV6-6,few,ASSSLRQGASFGYT
TRBJ2-2,.,TRBV7-8,.,ASSSLTGELF
TRBJ1-2,.,TRBV7-3,.,ASSSSSDSGYT
TRBJ1-1,.,TRBV20-1,.,SAKGPPRGTEAF
TRBJ2-7,TRBD2,TRBV7-2,few,ASTPLAGGYEQY
TRBJ1-2,.,TRBV12-3/TRBV12-4,.,ASSRGPGGDGYT
TRBJ2-1,TRBD2,TRBV7-7,.,ASSLGTGGTYNEQF
TRBJ2-1,.,TRBV3-1,.,ASSLLGAPGGEQF
TRBJ1-2,.,TRBV14,few,AIRPGAIYGYT
TRBJ1-2,.,TRBV7-2,few,ASSLERDTPYGYT
TRBJ2-1,.,TRBV20-1,.,SATSYGTSPHEQF
TRBJ2-5,.,TRBV12-3/TRBV12-4,few,ASSRAGTTQETQY
TRBJ2-3,.,TRBV7-2,.,ASSSFGTQY
TRBJ2-1,.,TRBV6-5,.,ASRSGVGYNEQF
TRBJ1-5,TRBD1,TRBV7-8,few,ASTPGTGVSNQPQH